A selection of T cell receptor beta chains follows, all from one sample in a study of cytomegalovirus exposure and HLA in healthy donors. Data came from immunoSEQ multiplex PCR; TCRdb stores just in-frame clones and leaves some out. The sample holds 250,000 to 300,000 clones, around four fifths seen once. The material sequenced was PBMCs. These receptors all come from a woman aged 40 to 50 in good health and CMV-seropositive. The CDR3 runs from the conserved cysteine through the conserved F or W. D genes are given only for firm matches. Clone size is not always given. Where it is, it says once, few, many or a class for expanded clones.

>-|TRBV19|-|17|TRBJ1-1
TGTGCCAGTAGTGTCTTTGTGGGATACAGGATAGGCACTGAAGCTTTCTTT
CASSVFVGYRIGTEAFF
>-|TRBV30|-|13|TRBJ1-4
TGTGCCTGGAGTCCCTGGCGGGCTGAAAAACTGTTTTTT
CAWSPWRAEKLFF
>few|TRBV9|TRBD2|17|TRBJ2-1
TGTGCCAGCAGCTTAAGACTAGCGGGAGTACTGGGCAATGAGCAGTTCTTC
CASSLRLAGVLGNEQFF
>once|TRBV7-2|-|16|TRBJ2-2
TGTGCCAGCAGCTTAGAGGCGGGAGCAGGGGGCGGCAAGCTGTTTTTT
CASSLEAGAGGGKLFF
>-|TRBV9|TRBD2|15|TRBJ2-5
TGTGCCAGCAGCCAGGGACTAGCGGACCAAGAGACCCAGTACTTC
CASSQGLADQETQYF
>-|TRBV5-4|TRBD1|18|TRBJ2-5
TGTGCCAGCAGCCCAGGGACAGGGGGGAACCCGTACCAAGAGACCCAGTACTTC
CASSPGTGGNPYQETQYF
>-|TRBV19|TRBD1|15|TRBJ1-1
TGTGCCAGTAGTGCCAGCCGACAGGGTGGCACTGAAGCTTTCTTT
CASSASRQGGTEAFF
>-|TRBV9|-|11|TRBJ1-2
TGTGCCAGCAGCAGCTTCTATGGCTACACCTTC
CASSSFYGYTF
>-|TRBV9|TRBD2|15|TRBJ2-5
TGTGCCAGCAGCGTAGTAGCGGGAAGGACGGAGACCCAGTACTTC
CASSVVAGRTETQYF
>once|TRBV18|-|14|TRBJ2-5
TGTGCCAGCTCACCCTATGGACAGGATCGCCTAGCGAACTTC
CASSPYGQDRLANF
>-|TRBV30|-|15|TRBJ1-1
TGTGCCCGCCACCCAGGGAGGGTAAAGAACACTGAAGCTTTCTTT
CARHPGRVKNTEAFF
>-|TRBV6-1|-|11|TRBJ2-7
TGTGCCAGCACCATACTCTACGAGCAGTACTTC
CASTILYEQYF
>-|TRBV28|TRBD1|16|TRBJ1-5
TGTGCCAGCAGTCATTGGGACAGGGGGTTCGATCAGCCCCAGCATTTT
CASSHWDRGFDQPQHF
>-|TRBV28|TRBD2|16|TRBJ2-5
TGTGCCAGCAGTTTAGGGGGACTAGCGGCTCAAGAGACCCAGTACTTC
CASSLGGLAAQETQYF
>-|TRBV29-1|TRBD2|14|TRBJ2-2
TGCAGCGTTTTACTAGCGCTCAACACCGGGGAGCTGTTTTTT
CSVLLALNTGELFF
>-|TRBV7-9|-|15|TRBJ1-5
TGTGCCAGCAGCCGACAGGCAAATAGCAATCAGCCCCAGCATTTT
CASSRQANSNQPQHF
>once|TRBV19|TRBD1|16|TRBJ2-2
TGTGCCAGTACCAAGCCGGGACAGGTGAACACCGGGGAGCTGTTTTTT
CASTKPGQVNTGELFF
>-|TRBV9|-|15|TRBJ1-3
TGTGCCAGCAGCGCCTTTGACAGAGCTGGAAACACCATATATTTT
CASSAFDRAGNTIYF
>-|TRBV5-1|TRBD2|17|TRBJ2-7
TGCGCCAGCACCCCAGGCGGGACTAGCGGGTCAGGGTACGAGCAGTACTTC
CASTPGGTSGSGYEQYF
>once|TRBV19|TRBD1|15|TRBJ1-2
TGTGCCAGTAGTGCACGGACAGGGGGCCGCAAGGGCTACACCTTC
CASSARTGGRKGYTF
>-|TRBV18|TRBD1|16|TRBJ2-1
TGTGCCAGCTCTGTGTTGGCAGGGGGTCCCTACAATGAGCAGTTCTTC
CASSVLAGGPYNEQFF
>-|TRBV27|-|15|TRBJ2-7
TGTGCCAGCACCCTAAGGGGGAGGGCCGCCTACGAGCAGTACTTC
CASTLRGRAAYEQYF
>once|TRBV6-5|-|15|TRBJ1-1
TGTGCCAGCAGTTCCGCTGGCAGGGGAGGGACTGAAGCTTTCTTT
CASSSAGRGGTEAFF
>-|TRBV4-3|-|15|TRBJ2-3
TGCGCCAGCAGCCCCAGGGGATACCACACAGATACGCAGTATTTT
CASSPRGYHTDTQYF
>-|TRBV6-5|TRBD1|14|TRBJ1-2
TGTGCCAGCAGTTTCGGACAGGGGATATATGGCTACACCTTC
CASSFGQGIYGYTF
>-|TRBV4-2|-|15|TRBJ2-3
TGTGCCAGCAGCCAAGCCCTCCGTAGCACAGATACGCAGTATTTT
CASSQALRSTDTQYF
>few|TRBV7-2|TRBD1|17|TRBJ1-5
TGTGCCAGCAGCTTAACATCAGGGGGTATTAGCAATCAGCCCCAGCATTTT
CASSLTSGGISNQPQHF
>-|TRBV29-1|-|11|TRBJ2-2
TGCAGCGCTTACACCGGGTGGGAGCTGTTTTTT
CSAYTGWELFF
>few|TRBV27|TRBD1|15|TRBJ1-6
TGTGCCAGCGGTATCCGGGACAGGGGCAATTCACCCCTCCACTTT
CASGIRDRGNSPLHF
>-|TRBV4-2|TRBD2|19|TRBJ2-1
TGTGCCAGCAGCCAAGGGCTAGCGGATGTTCTACCCAGCTACAATGAGCAGTTCTTC
CASSQGLADVLPSYNEQFF
>-|TRBV13|TRBD1|15|TRBJ1-4
TGTGCCAGCAGCCCCAGGACAGGGGGATTTGAAAAACTGTTTTTT
CASSPRTGGFEKLFF
>-|TRBV30|TRBD1|14|TRBJ1-6
TGTGCCTGGAGTTCTTGGACAGGGAATTCACCCCTCCACTTT
CAWSSWTGNSPLHF
>once|TRBV4-2|-|16|TRBJ1-2
TGTGCCAGCAGCCCCACCCGAAGGGAGGCTAACTATGGCTACACCTTC
CASSPTRREANYGYTF
>-|TRBV5-1|TRBD2|16|TRBJ2-3
TGCGCCAGCAGCTTCAGCGGGGCCGCTAGCACAGATACGCAGTATTTT
CASSFSGAASTDTQYF
>-|TRBV4-2|-|14|TRBJ1-5
TGTGCCAGCAGCCAAGATCGCGTTAGTCAGCCCCAGCATTTT
CASSQDRVSQPQHF
>-|TRBV20-1|-|11|TRBJ1-2
TGCAGTGCTAACAGAAACTATGGCTACACCTTC
CSANRNYGYTF
>-|TRBV7-8|-|14|TRBJ1-2
TGTGCCAGCAAGCTTAACCCGGTAGACTATGGCTACACCTTC
CASKLNPVDYGYTF
>-|TRBV19|-|15|TRBJ1-2
TGTGCCAGTAGTATAGATGCCTCCGGGGGATCTGGCTACACCTTC
CASSIDASGGSGYTF
>-|TRBV30|-|13|TRBJ1-2
TGTGCCTGGAGTGAGGGAGTCGGAGAGGGCTACACCTTC
CAWSEGVGEGYTF
>once|TRBV6-5|-|14|TRBJ2-1
TGTGCCAGCAGTCCTGTTGGACAGTACAATGAGCAGTTCTTC
CASSPVGQYNEQFF
>-|TRBV13|TRBD2|20|TRBJ2-3
TGTGCCAGCAGCTCTTACGTGGGACTAGCGGGACCGTTGGGTGAGGATACGCAGTATTTT
CASSSYVGLAGPLGEDTQYF
>-|TRBV7-9|TRBD1|17|TRBJ1-1
TGTGCCAGCACCGACTCCGGGACAGGGCTCATGAACACTGAAGCTTTCTTT
CASTDSGTGLMNTEAFF
>-|TRBV7-9|-|16|TRBJ2-7
TGTGCCAGCAGCTTAGGAGACAGCCTGGGCTCCTACGAGCAGTACTTC
CASSLGDSLGSYEQYF
>-|TRBV27|-|15|TRBJ2-1
TGTGCCAGCAGTCATGAGCGGAACCCCTACAATGAGCAGTTCTTC
CASSHERNPYNEQFF
>-|TRBV4-2|TRBD2|18|TRBJ2-2
TGTGCCAGCAGCCAAGATAGGGCGGGCGGGAGCGGGACCGGGGAGCTGTTTTTT
CASSQDRAGGSGTGELFF
>few|TRBV28|-|14|TRBJ1-1
TGTGCCAGCACGCAGGTGGGGGGGAGCACTGAAGCTTTCTTT
CASTQVGGSTEAFF
>-|TRBV28|-|16|TRBJ2-5
TGTGCCAGCAGTTTATCGGCTAGTGCGCTCCAAGAGACCCAGTACTTC
CASSLSASALQETQYF
>few|TRBV7-2|-|15|TRBJ2-2
TGTGCCAGCATCCCCCAGGCAGGCCAGGGGCGGGAGCTGTTTTTT
CASIPQAGQGRELFF
>-|TRBV20-1|TRBD2|11|TRBJ2-1
TGCAGTGCTAGCGGACTAGTCGAGCAGTTCTTC
CSASGLVEQFF